The 20 T cell receptor beta chains below all came from one sample that was sequenced in a study of T cells in Graves' hyperthyroidism and ophthalmopathy. RNA transcripts were the template for amplifying TCR beta CDR3 regions. The HTBI primer set drove a first-round RT-PCR of the TCR CDR3. TCRdb redid the calling of the multiplex PCR reads with MiXCR, one entry per CDR3 protein. The profile shows roughly 130,000 distinct CDR3 sequences, roughly 23% of them singletons. The sequencing input was blood. The receptors originated from a woman between 50 and 59 years old with Graves' hyperthyroidism that later progressed to Graves' ophthalmopathy.

This clonotype showed up many times. The gene calls are TRBV11-2 and TRBJ2-1, with a tentative D call TRBD2 (6 bases). The V end lost 5 bases, the J end lost 7 bases, and 15 bases lay between the germline ends. The length of the CDR3 is 14 residues. Germline CDR1 SGHAT, CDR2 FQNNGV. The CDR3 loop reads CASSLGVGGNEQFF. The CDR3 DNA reads as TGTGCCAGCAGCCTTGGAGTTGGGGGGAATGAGCAGTTCTTC.

This clonotype has ten or more counts. The CDR3 loop reads CASSPRDPLDEQFF. In nucleotides, the CDR3 is TGCGCCAGCAGCCCTAGGGACCCCCTTGATGAGCAGTTCTTC. This chain uses TRBV5-1 with TRBJ2-1; D is possibly TRBD1 or TRBD2 (5 bases each). The V end was cut by 4 bases, the J end by 8 bases, with 16 bases between. The CDR3 contains 14 residues. Germline lookup yields CDR1 SGHRS and CDR2 YFSETQ.

In this sample, this clonotype turned up many times. The chain combines TRBV6-1 with TRBJ2-7; tentatively, D is TRBD1 or TRBD2 (6 bases each). Per the germline V gene, CDR1 is MNHNS and CDR2 is SASEGT. Trimming stripped 5 bases from V and 3 bases from J, with 14 bases between. The CDR3 covers 14 residues. The DNA for the CDR3 is TGTGCCAGCAGTCGACTAGGGGGACTCTACGAGCAGTACTTC. Protein: CASSRLGGLYEQYF.

The chain has TRBV12-3 or TRBV12-4 and TRBJ2-5, with D perhaps TRBD2 (5 bases). The V end was cut by 6 bases, the J end by 1 base, with 18 bases between. The CDR3 is 16 amino acids. For the CDR3, the DNA is TGTGCCAGCAGCCTGAAGACGGGGTTCATCCAAGAGACCCAGTACTTC. This gives the protein CASSLKTGFIQETQYF.

J is TRBJ1-5 and V is TRBV6-2 or TRBV6-3; the D gene is possibly TRBD1 (5 bases). The CDR3 spans 20 residues. The V end lost 4 bases, the J end lost 0 bases, and 25 bases lay between the germline ends. The V gene's germline CDR1 is MNHEY and CDR2 SVGEGT. CDR3 bases: TGTGCCAGCAGTTTCCTACCGGGTCAGGGTGCCCCTTATAGCAATCAGCCCCAGCATTTT. It translates to CASSFLPGQGAPYSNQPQHF.

The chain couples TRBV20-1 to TRBJ1-1; no definite D call. CDR1 and CDR2 (germline): DFQATT, SNEGSKA (reference sequence). The CDR3 sequence is 12 residues long. V dropped 3 bases and J dropped 3 bases, with 8 bases sitting between them. Here the CDR3 reads CSARGGYTEAFF. The CDR3 nucleotides read TGCAGTGCTAGGGGCGGGTACACTGAAGCTTTCTTT.

This clonotype was seen ten or more times. The V gene is TRBV6-1, the J gene TRBJ1-2; D gene ambiguous. The V end lost 6 bases, the J end lost 8 bases, and 13 bases lay between the germline ends. The CDR3 extends over 12 amino acids. CDR1 is MNHNS, CDR2 SASEGT, per germline. The CDR3, as DNA: TGTGCCAGCAGGTTGGAGAGATACGGCTACACCTTC. Amino acid sequence: CASRLERYGYTF.

This clonotype was found many times. The rearrangement joins TRBV28 to TRBJ2-1, with 12 positions matching TRBD2. The CDR3 contains 15 residues. CDR1 is MDHEN and CDR2 is SYDVKM in the germline V gene. V shed 10 bases and J 6 bases; nucleotides not matched to a gene: 10. CDR3 loop: CATNLLAGGLNEQFF. CDR3 bases: TGTGCCACTAACCTTCTAGCGGGAGGGCTCAATGAGCAGTTCTTC.

The sample holds many counts of this clonotype. The CDR3 region has the DNA TGCAGTGCCACGGACAGTGTGAACACTGAAGCTTTCTTT. It specifies CSATDSVNTEAFF. This chain joins TRBV20-1 and TRBJ1-1, with D perhaps matching TRBD1 (6 bases). V was pared by 6 bases and J by 0 bases, with 11 bases between. Germline values: CDR1 DFQATT, CDR2 SNEGSKA (reference sequence). CDR3 length: 13 residues.

The rearrangement uses TRBV5-5 and TRBJ2-1, with 14 bases matching TRBD2. Trimming removed 4 bases from V and 6 bases from J; junction bases left unmatched: 3. Germline loops: CDR1 SGHKS, CDR2 YYEKEE (reference sequence). CDR3 length: 15 amino acids. As DNA, the CDR3 is TGTGCCAGCAGCCCGACTAGCGGGAGGGCCAATGAGCAGTTCTTC. Protein sequence: CASSPTSGRANEQFF.

In this sample, this clonotype turned up many times. This chain links TRBV4-1 with TRBJ2-1, with a weak D call TRBD2 (6 bases). The length of the CDR3 is 17 residues. Germline CDR1 MGHRA, CDR2 YSYEKL. Trimming pared 0 bases from V and 4 bases from J, leaving 16 bases between. The CDR3: CASSQDGGFPAYNEQFF. CDR3 in DNA: TGCGCCAGCAGCCAAGACGGAGGGTTCCCTGCGTACAATGAGCAGTTCTTC.

CDR3 bases: TGTGCCAGCAGCTCATCCGGGACAGGATACAAGAACACTGAAGCTTTCTTT. Translating gives CASSSSGTGYKNTEAFF. The chain carries TRBV6-1 and TRBJ1-1; 8 bases match TRBD1. The J segment lost 1 base and the V segment lost 6 bases, leaving 13 bases of the junction unmatched. The CDR3 runs 17 residues. Germline-derived CDR1 and CDR2 are MNHNS and SASEGT.

This clonotype was observed at least ten times. The chain joins TRBV18 to TRBJ1-1, with D possibly matching TRBD1 (6 bases). V gave up 3 bases and J gave up 1 base, with 12 bases separating them. The CDR3 totals 15 residues. CDR1 KGHSH and CDR2 LQKENI come from the germline V gene. CDR3 nucleotides: TGTGCCAGCTCACCTACAAACAGGGCGAACACTGAAGCTTTCTTT. As protein: CASSPTNRANTEAFF. The complete variable domain, with remaining parts taken from reference TRBV18 and TRBJ1-1, reads NAGVMQNPRHLVRRRGQEARLRCSPMKGHSHVYWYRQLPEEGLKFMVYLQKENIIDESGMPKERFSAEFPKEGPSILRIQQVVRGDSAAYFCASSPTNRANTEAFFGQGTRLTVV.

This chain connects TRBV9 to TRBJ2-1, with 10 bases matching TRBD2. This CDR3 has 14 amino acids. CDR1 is SGDLS, CDR2 YYNGEE, per germline. The V and J ends lost 3 bases and 6 bases, in that order; junction bases with no gene match: 3. The CDR3 nucleotides read TGTGCCAGCAGCGCTAGCGGGAGTGGCAATGAGCAGTTCTTC. The encoded protein is CASSASGSGNEQFF.

This clonotype has more than one count but fewer than ten. The chain links TRBV12-3 or TRBV12-4 to TRBJ1-1, with a tentative D call TRBD1 (6 bases). The CDR3 has 17 residues. Trimming took off 7 bases at V and 5 bases at J, with 26 bases between the two ends. DNA for the CDR3: TGTGCCAGCAACTTGGGTGGTACAGGGTGGGGAAGAACTGAAGCTTTCTTT. It is translated as CASNLGGTGWGRTEAFF.

The chain recombines TRBV24-1 with TRBJ2-5; 8 positions agree with TRBD1. This CDR3 has 15 amino acids. V gave up 3 bases and J gave up 5 bases; unmatched junction bases: 7. CDR1 and CDR2 (germline): KGHDR, SFDVKD. CDR3 amino acids: CATSDKSTGGETQYF. CDR3 bases: TGTGCCACCAGTGATAAATCTACAGGGGGGGAGACCCAGTACTTC.

The J gene is TRBJ2-1, the V gene TRBV7-6; 7 nucleotides agree with TRBD2. The CDR3 consists of 16 residues. The V gene end was trimmed by 1 base and the J gene end by 7 bases; junction bases not matched to a gene: 10. Germline-derived CDR1 and CDR2 are SGHVS and FNYEAQ. For the CDR3, the DNA is TGTGCCAGCAGCTTAGGGAGGCGGGAGAAGGTGAATGAGCAGTTCTTC. It specifies CASSLGRREKVNEQFF.

This clonotype was seen at least ten times. In DNA, the CDR3 is TGTGCCAGCAGGACGAGTGGCGGGAGGTACACCGGGGAGCTGTTTTTT. Translated: CASRTSGGRYTGELFF. The chain recombines TRBV2 with TRBJ2-2, with 8 bases that match TRBD2. V was clipped by 6 bases and J by 3 bases; unmatched bases: 9. The CDR3 is made up of 16 amino acids. Germline CDR1 reads SNHLY; CDR2 reads FYNNEI.

At least ten counts were recorded for this clonotype. This chain links TRBV10-1 with TRBJ2-7, with 11 bases lining up with TRBD1. This CDR3 spans 15 amino acids. Germline V CDR1 and CDR2: WNHNN, SYGVQD (reference sequence). Trimming took 6 bases from V and 4 from J; bases not matched to a gene: 8. This CDR3 is CASSQGQGALYEQYF. The CDR3 coding sequence is TGCGCCAGCAGCCAAGGACAGGGGGCTTTATACGAGCAGTACTTC.

The chain links TRBV7-6 to TRBJ2-3; D may be TRBD1 or TRBD2 (6 bases each). The CDR3 length is 23 residues. V lost 0 bases and J lost 0, with 31 bases in between. Germline V gene sequence: CDR1 SGHVS, CDR2 FNYEAQ. CDR3 region: CASSLALGGGLGNTEGSTDTQYF. CDR3 DNA: TGTGCCAGCAGCTTAGCGCTAGGGGGAGGACTGGGCAACACCGAGGGGAGCACAGATACGCAGTATTTT.